Below are 14 T cell receptor beta chains sequenced from a single sample in a study of vaccination effects on CD4 cells after COVID-19. What these receptors recognize is not known. Here immunoSEQ multiplex PCR was the method, and the copy in TCRdb shows in-frame clones only, minus some. Of tens of thousands of clones listed, around 73% are singletons. The culture ran for roughly ten days before CD4+ T cells were isolated. The sequencing used CD4+ T cells from PBMCs cultured without peptide, collected before COVID-19 vaccination. All receptors come from a human donor who received a COVID-19 vaccine.

The CDR3 spells CASSSTLDGELFF. The DNA for the CDR3 is TGTGCCAGCAGTTCCACTTTGGATGGGGAGCTGTTTTTT. V gene TRBV2 combines with J gene TRBJ2-2, with no clear D. Germline-derived CDR1 and CDR2 are SNHLY and FYNNEI. This CDR3 spans 13 amino acids. Trimming shortened V by 5 bases and J by 8 bases, and 12 bases separated the two germline ends.

The rearrangement joins TRBV5-1 to TRBJ2-3, with D perhaps matching TRBD2 (5 bases). The germline V gene encodes CDR1 SGHRS and CDR2 YFSETQ. This CDR3 region has 15 residues. Trimming stripped 0 bases from V and 3 bases from J, with 11 bases between. The CDR3 loop is CASSLAGSFTDTQYF. The CDR3 nucleotides read TGCGCCAGCAGCTTGGCGGGATCCTTTACAGATACGCAGTATTTT.

The V call is TRBV28, the J call TRBJ1-2, with a possible D match to TRBD1 (5 bases). V was shortened by 2 bases and J by 4 bases, with 14 bases between the two germline ends. The CDR3 loop spans 15 amino acids. Germline CDR1 MDHEN, CDR2 SYDVKM. CDR3 coding DNA: TGTGCCAGCAGTTTAGGATACCTGGGGGTCTATGGCTACACCTTC. Its protein product is CASSLGYLGVYGYTF.

The chain couples TRBV6-5 to TRBJ1-3; no clear D. Deletions cut 6 bases from V and 4 bases from J, with 13 bases between. The CDR3 is 14 amino acids. The germline CDR1 and CDR2 sequences are MNHEY and SVGAGI. CDR3 region: CASSRGGRGNTIYF. The DNA of the CDR3 is TGTGCCAGCAGCCGGGGAGGGAGAGGAAACACCATATATTTT.

The rearrangement joins TRBV6-1 to TRBJ2-3; 9 nucleotides agree with TRBD1. There are 18 residues in the CDR3. CDR1 MNHNS and CDR2 SASEGT come from the germline V gene. The ends lost 3 bases at V and 2 bases at J; junction bases unmatched: 12. DNA for the CDR3: TGTGCCAGCAGTGAGGGGACAGGGTATCGACTATCCACAGATACGCAGTATTTT. This encodes CASSEGTGYRLSTDTQYF.

The rearrangement uses TRBV5-4 and TRBJ1-1; D is uncertain. The V gene's germline CDR1 is SGHNT and CDR2 YYREEE (reference sequence). The CDR3 is 15 amino acids. V gave up 0 bases and J gave up 4 bases, with 13 bases separating them. The CDR3 loop is CASSLAAEGTTEAFF. The CDR3, as DNA: TGTGCCAGCAGCTTGGCCGCCGAGGGAACCACTGAAGCTTTCTTT.

V and J are TRBV2 and TRBJ2-2; 13 bases map to TRBD2. Germline V lookup: CDR1 SNHLY, CDR2 FYNNEI. This CDR3 is 15 amino acids long. Losses at the gene ends were 6 bases for V and 6 bases for J; bases not matched to a gene: 4. CDR3 loop: CASRPGLAGSGELFF. The CDR3 DNA sequence: TGTGCCAGCAGGCCGGGACTAGCGGGATCCGGGGAGCTGTTTTTT.

This clone was counted once. This chain uses TRBV27 with TRBJ1-1, with 8 bases identical to TRBD1. The germline V gene encodes CDR1 MNHEY and CDR2 SMNVEV (reference sequence). The length of the CDR3 is 15 residues. Unmatched junction bases numbered 11, after V lost 6 bases and J lost 5 bases. The CDR3 DNA reads as TGTGCCAGCAGGGCCGACAGGGGCCTGGGGACTGAAGCTTTCTTT. It specifies CASRADRGLGTEAFF.

This clone occurred a few times. The chain is built from TRBV30 and TRBJ1-1, with a weak D call TRBD1 (5 bases). CDR3 length: 14 amino acids. V shed 3 bases and J shed 2 bases, with 13 bases lying between them. Germline V gene data show CDR1 as GTSNPN and CDR2 as SVGIG (reference sequence). The CDR3 protein is CAWRIQGLNTEAFF. CDR3 nucleotide sequence: TGTGCCTGGAGGATTCAGGGATTAAACACTGAAGCTTTCTTT.

The chain has TRBV5-1 and TRBJ1-2, with D hard to call. V was cut by 4 bases and J by 4 bases, with 14 bases left in between. This CDR3 region has 14 residues. The germline CDR1 and CDR2 sequences are SGHRS and YFSETQ. CDR3 region: CASSLAPEVYGYTF. The CDR3 DNA follows: TGCGCCAGCAGCCTGGCCCCTGAGGTCTATGGCTACACCTTC. Based on the CDR3 plus reference TRBV5-1 and TRBJ1-2, the full variable domain is KAGVTQTPRYLIKTRGQQVTLSCSPISGHRSVSWYQQTPGQGLQFLFEYFSETQRNKGNFPGRFSGRQFSNSRSEMNVSTLELGDSALYLCASSLAPEVYGYTFGSGTRLTVV.

This clone was detected only a few times. The V call is TRBV19, the J call TRBJ1-1; no clear D gene. This CDR3 has 15 residues. Germline V gene sequence: CDR1 LNHDA, CDR2 SQIVND (reference sequence). The ends were cut back, 1 base at V and 4 bases at J, with 13 bases in the middle. CDR3 amino acids: CASSIVGGPGTEAFF. DNA for the CDR3: TGTGCCAGTAGTATAGTGGGAGGGCCAGGCACTGAAGCTTTCTTT.

This clone appeared once. The chain has TRBV5-1 and TRBJ2-5; either TRBD1 or TRBD2 may supply D (5 bases each). The CDR3 has 15 residues. Germline CDR1 reads SGHRS; CDR2 reads YFSETQ. V lost 0 bases and J lost 5, with 14 bases in between. CDR3 sequence (DNA): TGCGCCAGCAGCTTGGGGGACCCCCGGACGGAGACCCAGTACTTC. It is translated as CASSLGDPRTETQYF.

V and J are TRBV20-1 and TRBJ1-2; 10 nucleotides align to TRBD1. This CDR3 has 11 amino acids. Germline CDR1 DFQATT, CDR2 SNEGSKA (reference sequence). CDR3: CSGTGASGYTF. CDR3 coding DNA: TGCAGCGGGACAGGGGCTAGTGGCTACACCTTC.

This clone turned up a few times. J is TRBJ1-2 and V is TRBV3-1 (or the pseudogene TRBV3-2); D possibly corresponds to TRBD1 (5 bases). The germline CDR1 and CDR2 sequences are LGHDT and YNNKEL (reference sequence). Trimming shortened V by 4 bases and J by 1 base, and 16 bases separated the two germline ends. CDR3 length: 16 amino acids. In nucleotides, the CDR3 is TGTGCCAGCAGCCCCCTAGGGGCAGGGAGTAACTATGGCTACACCTTC. As protein: CASSPLGAGSNYGYTF.